This passage covers 7 T cell receptor beta chains from one sample sequenced in a study of shared clonotypes between healthy human individuals. The repertoire was sequenced with immunoSEQ multiplex PCR; TCRdb's copy has only in-frame clones and lacks some. The sample consists of about 180,000 clones, approximately 92% of them appearing once. Sequencing used naive CD4+ T cells sorted from blood. Subset specified: CD45RA+ positively selected. Receptors originate from a woman aged 25-40 years in good health.

This chain links TRBV6-6 with TRBJ1-2; D call uncertain. CDR3 length equals 15 residues. V lost 2 bases and J lost 4, with 14 bases in between. From germline, CDR1 is MNHNY and CDR2 SVGAGI (reference sequence). CDR3 residues: CASSYAPGSPYGYTF. As DNA, the CDR3 is TGTGCCAGCAGTTACGCGCCCGGGAGTCCCTATGGCTACACCTTC.

This clone has just a few counts. The chain is built from TRBV18 and TRBJ1-2, with a weak D call TRBD1 (5 bases). Between the trimmed V and J ends, which lost 5 bases and 3 bases, there was a span of 10 bases. The CDR3 runs to 13 residues. In germline, CDR1 is KGHSH, CDR2 LQKENI. For the CDR3, the DNA is TGTGCCAGCTCAGCAGGGCTGGACTATGGCTACACCTTC. Encoded protein: CASSAGLDYGYTF.

This clone appeared a single time. This chain links TRBV28 with TRBJ2-5; 10 nucleotides line up with TRBD2. This CDR3 has 16 amino acids. The germline V gene has CDR1 MDHEN and CDR2 SYDVKM. J was trimmed by 5 bases and V by 2 bases; bases with no gene match: 8. Written as DNA, the CDR3 is TGTGCCAGCAGTTTAGGGCTAGCGGGAGCGGCGGAGACCCAGTACTTC. This codes for CASSLGLAGAAETQYF.

This sequence joins TRBV18 and TRBJ1-4, with a weak D call TRBD1 (5 bases). Trimming stripped 8 bases from V and 0 bases from J, with 13 bases between. This CDR3 region has 15 residues. Germline values: CDR1 KGHSH, CDR2 LQKENI. For the CDR3, the DNA is TGTGCCAGCACGGGACTTGCTTCAACTAATGAAAAACTGTTTTTT. This sequence encodes CASTGLASTNEKLFF.

The chain employs TRBV5-4 and TRBJ1-2; D remains ambiguous. Germline lookup yields CDR1 SGHNT and CDR2 YYREEE (reference sequence). This CDR3 has 14 amino acids. V lost 5 bases to trimming and J lost 8 bases, with 19 bases between them. Written as DNA, the CDR3 is TGTGCCAGCAGGGATACGGACCTAGCGAGAGGCTACACCTTC. The encoded protein is CASRDTDLARGYTF.

This clone was counted a single time. The rearrangement links TRBV30 to TRBJ2-5, with D possibly matching TRBD2 (6 bases). The J call may be in error: the DNA end matches TRBJ2-7 better. CDR3 length equals 13 residues. Germline V gene lookup returns CDR1 GTSNPN and CDR2 SVGIG (reference sequence). The CDR3 is CAWRAGPQTEQYF. The CDR3 bases are TGTGCCTGGAGAGCGGGCCCTCAGACCGAGCAGTACTTC.

This chain connects TRBV20-1 to TRBJ2-1; no clear D. V lost 5 bases, J lost 12 bases, and 14 bases lay in between. This CDR3 has 11 residues. The germline V gene encodes CDR1 DFQATT and CDR2 SNEGSKA (reference sequence). CDR3 coding DNA: TGCAGTGCTGACCGGATTAGGACGCAGTTCTTC. This encodes CSADRIRTQFF.